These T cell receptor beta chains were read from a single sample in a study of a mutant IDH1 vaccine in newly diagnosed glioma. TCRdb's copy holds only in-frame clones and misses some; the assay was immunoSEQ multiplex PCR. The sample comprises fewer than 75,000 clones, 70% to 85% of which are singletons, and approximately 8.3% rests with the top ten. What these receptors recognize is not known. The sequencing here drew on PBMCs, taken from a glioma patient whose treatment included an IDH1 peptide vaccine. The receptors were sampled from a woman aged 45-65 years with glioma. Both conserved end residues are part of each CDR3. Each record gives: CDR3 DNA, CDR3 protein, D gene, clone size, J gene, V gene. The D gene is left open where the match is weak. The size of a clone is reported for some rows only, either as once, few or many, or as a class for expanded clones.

CDR3nt: TGTGCCAGCAGCCCTTTCCAGGGGCGGGGGGAGCTGTTTTTT; CDR3aa: CASSPFQGRGELFF; d_gene: .; abundance: .; j_gene: TRBJ2-2; v_gene: TRBV7-9
CDR3nt: TGCAGTGCCCGACAGGGTTACGAGCAGTACTTC; CDR3aa: CSARQGYEQYF; d_gene: TRBD1; abundance: .; j_gene: TRBJ2-7; v_gene: TRBV20-1
CDR3nt: TGTGCCAGCAGTCGCCTAAGTTCACCCCTCCACTTT; CDR3aa: CASSRLSSPLHF; d_gene: .; abundance: .; j_gene: TRBJ1-6; v_gene: TRBV28
CDR3nt: TGCGCCAGCAGCTTAGGGCAGACAGACAATGAGCAGTTCTTC; CDR3aa: CASSLGQTDNEQFF; d_gene: .; abundance: .; j_gene: TRBJ2-1; v_gene: TRBV5-1
CDR3nt: TGTGCCAGCAGTGTTACAAACTCTGGAAACACCATATATTTT; CDR3aa: CASSVTNSGNTIYF; d_gene: .; abundance: .; j_gene: TRBJ1-3; v_gene: TRBV6-1
CDR3nt: TGTGCCATCAGTGAGGGCAGTGCACTGAACACTGAAGCTTTCTTT; CDR3aa: CAISEGSALNTEAFF; d_gene: .; abundance: .; j_gene: TRBJ1-1; v_gene: TRBV10-3
CDR3nt: TGTGCCACCAGCATGCGACAGGGGGCACCTTCACCCCTCCACTTT; CDR3aa: CATSMRQGAPSPLHF; d_gene: TRBD1; abundance: .; j_gene: TRBJ1-6; v_gene: TRBV15
CDR3nt: TGTGCCAGCAGTACCACATCGAGCAATCAGCCCCAGCATTTT; CDR3aa: CASSTTSSNQPQHF; d_gene: .; abundance: .; j_gene: TRBJ1-5; v_gene: TRBV6-6
CDR3nt: TGCGCCAGCAGCGGCCGGGACAGTAACTATGGCTACACCTTC; CDR3aa: CASSGRDSNYGYTF; d_gene: TRBD1; abundance: .; j_gene: TRBJ1-2; v_gene: TRBV5-1
CDR3nt: TGTGCCAGCTCACCACGGTGGACAGGGGGTTTCGGCACTGAAGCTTTCTTT; CDR3aa: CASSPRWTGGFGTEAFF; d_gene: TRBD1; abundance: .; j_gene: TRBJ1-1; v_gene: TRBV18
CDR3nt: TGTGCTTCCAGACAGGGTTACGGCTATGGCTACACCTTC; CDR3aa: CASRQGYGYGYTF; d_gene: TRBD1; abundance: few; j_gene: TRBJ1-2; v_gene: TRBV19
CDR3nt: TGCGCCAGCAGCCCCGTAATGGGGCAAGAGACCCAGTACTTC; CDR3aa: CASSPVMGQETQYF; d_gene: .; abundance: .; j_gene: TRBJ2-5; v_gene: TRBV5-1
CDR3nt: TGTGCCAGCAGCTTAGGGCAGGTCAGGAGCTCTGGAAACACCATATATTTT; CDR3aa: CASSLGQVRSSGNTIYF; d_gene: .; abundance: .; j_gene: TRBJ1-3; v_gene: TRBV7-8
CDR3nt: TGTGCCAGCAGACAGGGGAACTATGGCTACACCTTC; CDR3aa: CASRQGNYGYTF; d_gene: TRBD1; abundance: .; j_gene: TRBJ1-2; v_gene: TRBV27
CDR3nt: TGTGCCAGCAGCGCGCGGAGTGGGGAAGAGACCCAGTACTTC; CDR3aa: CASSARSGEETQYF; d_gene: .; abundance: .; j_gene: TRBJ2-5; v_gene: TRBV7-2
CDR3nt: TGTGCCAGCAGGTTAAATGAAAAACTGTTTTTT; CDR3aa: CASRLNEKLFF; d_gene: .; abundance: few; j_gene: TRBJ1-4; v_gene: TRBV6-5
CDR3nt: TGTGCCAGTAGTACCCAATTCCTTAGCGGGAGTGAAGCTTTCTTT; CDR3aa: CASSTQFLSGSEAFF; d_gene: .; abundance: few; j_gene: TRBJ1-1; v_gene: TRBV19
CDR3nt: TGTGCCAGCAGCTCGAGGTGGACCGGGGAGCTGTTTTTT; CDR3aa: CASSSRWTGELFF; d_gene: .; abundance: once; j_gene: TRBJ2-2; v_gene: TRBV5-6
CDR3nt: TGCAGCGTTGAGGGACAGGGGTTCGACGGCTACACCTTC; CDR3aa: CSVEGQGFDGYTF; d_gene: TRBD1; abundance: once; j_gene: TRBJ1-2; v_gene: TRBV29-1
CDR3nt: TGTGCCAGCTCACCGTCCGGGACAGCCTACGAGCAGTACTTC; CDR3aa: CASSPSGTAYEQYF; d_gene: TRBD1; abundance: .; j_gene: TRBJ2-7; v_gene: TRBV18
CDR3nt: TGTGCCAGCTCACCAGGTCGGGATTCACCCCTCCACTTT; CDR3aa: CASSPGRDSPLHF; d_gene: .; abundance: .; j_gene: TRBJ1-6; v_gene: TRBV18
CDR3nt: TGTGCCATCAGTGAGTCTGTGATTAGGGGCGAAAAACTGTTTTTT; CDR3aa: CAISESVIRGEKLFF; d_gene: .; abundance: .; j_gene: TRBJ1-4; v_gene: TRBV10-3
CDR3nt: TGTGCCAGCAGGGTTCTTGATTCACCCCTCCACTTT; CDR3aa: CASRVLDSPLHF; d_gene: .; abundance: .; j_gene: TRBJ1-6; v_gene: TRBV28
CDR3nt: TGTGCCAGCAGCTCTGAGACAGGGAAGGGCTATGGCTACACCTTC; CDR3aa: CASSSETGKGYGYTF; d_gene: TRBD1; abundance: .; j_gene: TRBJ1-2; v_gene: TRBV5-4
CDR3nt: TGTGCCAGCAGTTTTATCAGGGGCCCTGAAGCTTTCTTT; CDR3aa: CASSFIRGPEAFF; d_gene: .; abundance: once; j_gene: TRBJ1-1; v_gene: TRBV27
CDR3nt: TGTGCCAGCAGCGTAATACAAAAGACAGGGAGAAGCTCTGGGGCCAACGTCCTGACTTTC; CDR3aa: CASSVIQKTGRSSGANVLTF; d_gene: TRBD1; abundance: .; j_gene: TRBJ2-6; v_gene: TRBV27
CDR3nt: TGTGCCAGCACCGTGGGCAGCAGAAATGAAAAACTGTTTTTT; CDR3aa: CASTVGSRNEKLFF; d_gene: .; abundance: .; j_gene: TRBJ1-4; v_gene: TRBV28
CDR3nt: TGTGCCAGCAGCCGGCCCCAGGGGGGCAATGAGCAGTTCTTC; CDR3aa: CASSRPQGGNEQFF; d_gene: .; abundance: .; j_gene: TRBJ2-1; v_gene: TRBV4-2
CDR3nt: TGTGCCAGCAGTGAAGGCGCGTTGAACACCGGGGAGCTGTTTTTT; CDR3aa: CASSEGALNTGELFF; d_gene: .; abundance: .; j_gene: TRBJ2-2; v_gene: TRBV2
CDR3nt: TGTGCCAGCAGTCGGGACGTTGGAAACGAGCAGTACTTC; CDR3aa: CASSRDVGNEQYF; d_gene: .; abundance: .; j_gene: TRBJ2-7; v_gene: TRBV6-4
CDR3nt: TGTGCCATCAGTGGGGGCAGGGACATGAACACTGAAGCTTTCTTT; CDR3aa: CAISGGRDMNTEAFF; d_gene: .; abundance: few; j_gene: TRBJ1-1; v_gene: TRBV10-3
CDR3nt: TGTGCCAGTAGTGTTCGGACAGGGGGCATATACGAGCAGTACTTC; CDR3aa: CASSVRTGGIYEQYF; d_gene: TRBD1; abundance: .; j_gene: TRBJ2-7; v_gene: TRBV19
CDR3nt: TGTGCCAGCAGCCGCACCAAGGGGGGACTAGGTTCCGATGAGCAGTTCTTC; CDR3aa: CASSRTKGGLGSDEQFF; d_gene: TRBD2; abundance: .; j_gene: TRBJ2-1; v_gene: TRBV7-9
CDR3nt: TGTGCCAGCAGTTACCGTCGAGGGACGGCGAAGGGCTACACCTTC; CDR3aa: CASSYRRGTAKGYTF; d_gene: .; abundance: .; j_gene: TRBJ1-2; v_gene: TRBV6-5
CDR3nt: TGTGCCTGGAGTATACTAGCGGCCACCGGGGAGCTGTTTTTT; CDR3aa: CAWSILAATGELFF; d_gene: TRBD2; abundance: .; j_gene: TRBJ2-2; v_gene: TRBV30
CDR3nt: TGTGCCAGTAGTAATCTGGACAGGGGAGATGGCTACACCTTC; CDR3aa: CASSNLDRGDGYTF; d_gene: TRBD1; abundance: .; j_gene: TRBJ1-2; v_gene: TRBV19